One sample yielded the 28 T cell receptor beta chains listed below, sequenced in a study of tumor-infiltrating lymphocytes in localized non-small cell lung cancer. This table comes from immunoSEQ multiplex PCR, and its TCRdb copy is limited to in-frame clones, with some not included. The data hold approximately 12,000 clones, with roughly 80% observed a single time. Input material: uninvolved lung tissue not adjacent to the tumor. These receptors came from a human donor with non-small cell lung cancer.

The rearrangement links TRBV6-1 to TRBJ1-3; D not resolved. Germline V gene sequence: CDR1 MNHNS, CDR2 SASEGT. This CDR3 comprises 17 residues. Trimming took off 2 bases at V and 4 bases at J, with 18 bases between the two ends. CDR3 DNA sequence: TGTGCCAGCAGTGAATCTTTGTGGGGTCTTGGAGGAAACACCATATATTTT. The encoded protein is CASSESLWGLGGNTIYF.

The CDR3 here is CASSEGTGELFF. CDR3 coding DNA: TGTGCCAGCAGCGAAGGAACCGGGGAGCTGTTTTTT. The chain links TRBV9 to TRBJ2-2; D not certain. This CDR3 is 12 amino acids long. Germline V gene data show CDR1 as SGDLS and CDR2 as YYNGEE. V shed 3 bases and J shed 5 bases, with 5 bases lying between them.

CDR3 coding DNA: TGTGCCATCAGTGAGTCATGGAGGGGACAGGCGGGAACTGAAGCTTTCTTT. Its translation is CAISESWRGQAGTEAFF. V and J are TRBV10-3 and TRBJ1-1, with TRBD1 identical over 8 bases. Germline CDR1 ENHRY, CDR2 SYGVKD. V shed 0 bases, J shed 5 bases, and the junction held 11 bases outside the gene matches. This CDR3 has 17 residues.

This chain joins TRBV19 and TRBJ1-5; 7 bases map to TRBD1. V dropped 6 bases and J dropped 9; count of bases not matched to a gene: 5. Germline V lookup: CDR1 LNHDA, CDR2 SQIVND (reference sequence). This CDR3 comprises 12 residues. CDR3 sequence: CASRKGAGPQHF. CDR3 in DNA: TGTGCCAGTAGAAAGGGGGCAGGGCCCCAGCATTTT.

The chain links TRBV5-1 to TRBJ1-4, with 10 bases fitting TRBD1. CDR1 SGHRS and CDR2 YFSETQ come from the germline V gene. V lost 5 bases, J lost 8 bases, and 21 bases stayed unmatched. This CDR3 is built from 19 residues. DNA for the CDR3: TGCGCCAGCAGGGCTTTCGCCGGGACAGGGGAAAAGATAGGGGAAAAACTGTTTTTT. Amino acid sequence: CASRAFAGTGEKIGEKLFF.

As DNA, the CDR3 is TGTGCCAGCAGCTCGGGACAGGCGATTAACTATGGCTACACCTTC. This sequence encodes CASSSGQAINYGYTF. This sequence joins TRBV7-8 and TRBJ1-2, with TRBD1 matching over 8 bases. V was pared by 4 bases and J by 1 base, with 5 bases of the junction left unmatched. The CDR3 sequence is 15 residues long. Germline CDR1 SGHVS, CDR2 FQNEAQ.

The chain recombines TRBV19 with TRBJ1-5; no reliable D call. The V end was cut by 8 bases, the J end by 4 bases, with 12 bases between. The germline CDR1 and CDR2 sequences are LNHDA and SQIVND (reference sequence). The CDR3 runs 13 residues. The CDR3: CASQSQLNQPQHF. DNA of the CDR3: TGTGCCAGTCAGTCTCAGCTTAATCAGCCCCAGCATTTT.

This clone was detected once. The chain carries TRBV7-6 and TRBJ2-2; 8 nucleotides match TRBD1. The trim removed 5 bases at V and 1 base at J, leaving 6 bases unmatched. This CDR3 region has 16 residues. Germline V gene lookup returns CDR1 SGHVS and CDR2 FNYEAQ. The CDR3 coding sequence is TGTGCCAGCAGCCGGGCAGGGGGCGGGAACACCGGGGAGCTGTTTTTT. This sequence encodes CASSRAGGGNTGELFF. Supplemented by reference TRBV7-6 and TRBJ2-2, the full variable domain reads GAGVSQSPRYKVTKRGQDVALRCDPISGHVSLYWYRQALGQGPEFLTYFNYEAQQDKSGLPNDRFSAERPEGSISTLTIQRTEQRDSAMYRCASSRAGGGNTGELFFGEGSRLTVL.

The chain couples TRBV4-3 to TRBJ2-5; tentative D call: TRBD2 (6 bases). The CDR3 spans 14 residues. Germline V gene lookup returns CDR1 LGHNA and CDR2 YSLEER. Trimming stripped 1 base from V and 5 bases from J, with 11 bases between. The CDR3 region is CASSQAFSGETQYF. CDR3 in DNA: TGCGCCAGCAGCCAAGCCTTCAGCGGGGAGACCCAGTACTTC.

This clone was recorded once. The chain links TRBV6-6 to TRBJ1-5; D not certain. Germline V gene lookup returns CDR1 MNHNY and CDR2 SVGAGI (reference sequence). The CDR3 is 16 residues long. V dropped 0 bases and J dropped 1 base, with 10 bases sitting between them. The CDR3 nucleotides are TGTGCCAGCAGTTACTCGCAAACTCTAAGCAATCAGCCCCAGCATTTT. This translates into CASSYSQTLSNQPQHF.

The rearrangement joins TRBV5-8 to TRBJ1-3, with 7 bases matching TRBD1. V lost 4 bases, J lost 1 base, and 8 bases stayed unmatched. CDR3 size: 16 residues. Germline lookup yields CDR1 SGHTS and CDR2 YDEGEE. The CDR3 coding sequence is TGTGCCAGCAGCCTCCGGGACAGCGTGTCTGGAAACACCATATATTTT. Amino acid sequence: CASSLRDSVSGNTIYF.

Here the CDR3 DNA reads TGTGCCTGGAGTGCAGTGGGGCATTCAGGCGGCTACACCTTC. Its protein is CAWSAVGHSGGYTF. This chain joins TRBV30 and TRBJ1-2; the D gene is possibly TRBD1 (5 bases). The CDR3 is made up of 14 amino acids. CDR1 GTSNPN and CDR2 SVGIG come from the germline V gene (reference sequence). The V end was cut by 1 base, the J end by 8 bases, with 17 bases between.

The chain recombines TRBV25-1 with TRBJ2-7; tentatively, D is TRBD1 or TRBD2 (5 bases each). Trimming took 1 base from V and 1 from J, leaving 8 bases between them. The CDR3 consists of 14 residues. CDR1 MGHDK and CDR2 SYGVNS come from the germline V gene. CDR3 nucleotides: TGTGCCAGCAGTGAATCTGGGGGATCCTACGAGCAGTACTTC. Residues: CASSESGGSYEQYF.

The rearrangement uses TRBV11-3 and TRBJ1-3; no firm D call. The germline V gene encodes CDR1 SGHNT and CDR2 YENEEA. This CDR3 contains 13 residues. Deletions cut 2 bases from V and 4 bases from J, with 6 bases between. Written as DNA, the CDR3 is TGTGCCAGCAGCTTATCGCAGGGAAACACCATATATTTT. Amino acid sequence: CASSLSQGNTIYF.

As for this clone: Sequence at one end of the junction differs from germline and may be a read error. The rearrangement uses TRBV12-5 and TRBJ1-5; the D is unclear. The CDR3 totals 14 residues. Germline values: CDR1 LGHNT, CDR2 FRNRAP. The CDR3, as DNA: TGTGCTAGTGATTTAGGGTCTGTGAATCAGCTCCAGCATTTT. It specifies CASDLGSVNQLQHF.

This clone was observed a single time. The CDR3 is CASSNGQGDTEAFF. CDR3 DNA sequence: TGTGCCAGCAGCAACGGACAGGGGGACACTGAAGCTTTCTTT. The rearrangement links TRBV11-1 to TRBJ1-1; 10 nucleotides match TRBD1. The trim removed 5 bases at V and 3 bases at J, leaving 3 bases unmatched. Germline V gene data show CDR1 as SGHAT and CDR2 as FQDESV (reference sequence). The CDR3 loop spans 14 amino acids. The full variable domain, with the rest looked up from reference TRBV11-1 and TRBJ1-1, is EAEVAQSPRYKITEKSQAVAFWCDPISGHATLYWYRQILGQGPELLVQFQDESVVDDSQLPKDRFSAERLKGVDSTLKIQPAELGDSAMYLCASSNGQGDTEAFFGQGTRLTVV.

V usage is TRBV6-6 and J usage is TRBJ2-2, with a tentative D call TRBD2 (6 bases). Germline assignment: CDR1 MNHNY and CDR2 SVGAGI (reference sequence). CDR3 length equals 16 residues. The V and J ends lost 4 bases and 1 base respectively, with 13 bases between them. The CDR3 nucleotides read TGTGCCAGCAGTTCCCAGACAGCGGGGAACACCGGGGAGCTGTTTTTT. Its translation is CASSSQTAGNTGELFF.

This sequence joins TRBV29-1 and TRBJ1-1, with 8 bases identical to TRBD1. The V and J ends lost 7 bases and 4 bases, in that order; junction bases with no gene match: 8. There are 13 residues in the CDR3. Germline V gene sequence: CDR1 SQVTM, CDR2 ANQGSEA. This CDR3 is CSATDRAFTEAFF. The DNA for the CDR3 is TGCAGCGCTACGGACAGGGCTTTCACTGAAGCTTTCTTT.

The CDR3 here is CASSAYLDEKLFF. In DNA, the CDR3 is TGTGCCAGCAGCGCCTATCTAGATGAAAAACTGTTTTTT. This chain links TRBV7-2 with TRBJ1-4, with unresolved D. This CDR3 has 13 residues. The V end lost 5 bases, the J end lost 6 bases, and 10 bases lay between the germline ends. The V gene's germline CDR1 is SGHTA and CDR2 FQGNSA. Full variable domain (rest looked up from reference TRBV7-2 and TRBJ1-4): GAGVSQSPSNKVTEKGKDVELRCDPISGHTALYWYRQSLGQGLEFLIYFQGNSAPDKSGLPSDRFSAERTGGSVSTLTIQRTQQEDSAVYLCASSAYLDEKLFFGSGTQLSVL.

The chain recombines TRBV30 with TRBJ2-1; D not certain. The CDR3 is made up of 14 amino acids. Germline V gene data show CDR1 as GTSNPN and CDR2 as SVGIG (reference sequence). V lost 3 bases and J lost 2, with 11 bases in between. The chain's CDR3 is CAWRASVAYNEQFF. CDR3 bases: TGTGCCTGGAGGGCCAGCGTGGCCTACAATGAGCAGTTCTTC.

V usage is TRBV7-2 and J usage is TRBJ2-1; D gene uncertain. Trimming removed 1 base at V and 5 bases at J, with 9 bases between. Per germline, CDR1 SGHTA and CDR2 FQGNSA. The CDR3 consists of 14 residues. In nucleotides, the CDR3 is TGTGCCAGCAGCTTAGGCGTGGAGAACAATGAGCAGTTCTTC. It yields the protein CASSLGVENNEQFF.

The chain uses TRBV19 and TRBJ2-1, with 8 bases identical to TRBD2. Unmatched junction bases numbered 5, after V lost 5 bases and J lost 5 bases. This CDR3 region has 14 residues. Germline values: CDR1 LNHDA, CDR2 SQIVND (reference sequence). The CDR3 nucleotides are TGTGCCAGTAGTGTTAAAGCGGGGGACAATGAGCAGTTCTTC. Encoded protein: CASSVKAGDNEQFF.

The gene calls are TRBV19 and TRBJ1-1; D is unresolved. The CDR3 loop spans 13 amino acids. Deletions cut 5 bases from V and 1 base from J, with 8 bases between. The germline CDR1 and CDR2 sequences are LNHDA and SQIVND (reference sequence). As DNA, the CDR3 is TGTGCCAGTAGTCAACAGAGGAACACTGAAGCTTTCTTT. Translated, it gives CASSQQRNTEAFF.

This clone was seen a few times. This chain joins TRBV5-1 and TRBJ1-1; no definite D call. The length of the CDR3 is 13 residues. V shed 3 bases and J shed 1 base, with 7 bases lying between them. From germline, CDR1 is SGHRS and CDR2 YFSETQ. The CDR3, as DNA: TGCGCCAGCAGCTCGATAGCGAACACTGAAGCTTTCTTT. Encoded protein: CASSSIANTEAFF.

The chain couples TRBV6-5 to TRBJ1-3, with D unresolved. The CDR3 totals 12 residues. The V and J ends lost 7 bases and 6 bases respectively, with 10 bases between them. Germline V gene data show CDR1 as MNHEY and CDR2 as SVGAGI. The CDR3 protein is CASTSSANTIYF. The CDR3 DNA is TGTGCCAGCACGTCGTCGGCAAACACCATATATTTT.

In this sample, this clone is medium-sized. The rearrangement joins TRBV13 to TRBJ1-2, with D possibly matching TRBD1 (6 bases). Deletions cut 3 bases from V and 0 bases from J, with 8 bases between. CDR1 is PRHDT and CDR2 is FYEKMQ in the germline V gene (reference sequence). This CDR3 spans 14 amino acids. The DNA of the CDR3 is TGTGCCAGCAGCTTCCGGACAGCTAACTATGGCTACACCTTC. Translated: CASSFRTANYGYTF.

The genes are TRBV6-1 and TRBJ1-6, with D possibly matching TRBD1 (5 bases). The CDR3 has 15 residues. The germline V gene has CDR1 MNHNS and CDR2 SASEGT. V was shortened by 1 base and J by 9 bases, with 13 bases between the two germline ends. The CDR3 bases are TGTGCCAGCAGTGAAGGGGTTGCCGGGGGTTCACCCCTCCACTTT. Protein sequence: CASSEGVAGGSPLHF.

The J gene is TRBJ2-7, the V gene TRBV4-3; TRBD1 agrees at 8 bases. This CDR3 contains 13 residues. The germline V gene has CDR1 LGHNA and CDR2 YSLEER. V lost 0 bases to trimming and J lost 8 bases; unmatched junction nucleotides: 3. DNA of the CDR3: TGCGCCAGCAGCCAAGAGGACAGGGCAAAGCAGTACTTC. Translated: CASSQEDRAKQYF.